Described below is a single TCR beta chain sequence and its context. The antigen is not known. The germline gives CDR1 SGHTA, CDR2 FQGNSA. This CDR3 is 13 amino acids long. V lost 2 bases to trimming and J lost 5 bases, with 7 bases between them. The data originate from a study of cytomegalovirus exposure and HLA in healthy donors. Findings and limits, study-wide: CMV serostatus was the only immune exposure information that was available. A later analysis reportedly found that, within productive TCRs, an Asian-associated ancestry cluster had fewer N-insertions than the mean observed across the approximately 670 donors.

The PCR employed 60 Vbeta primers together with 13 Jbeta primers. Data came from immunoSEQ multiplex PCR; TCRdb stores just in-frame clones and leaves some out. Here the sample table reports some 110,000 clones. The rearrangement links TRBV7-2 to TRBJ1-5; D gene unclear. The receptor was isolated from a young man in good health and CMV-seronegative. The sample was PBMCs. The DNA for the CDR3 is TGTGCCAGCAGCTTATCCCGGGATCAGCCCCAGCATTTT. This translates into CASSLSRDQPQHF.